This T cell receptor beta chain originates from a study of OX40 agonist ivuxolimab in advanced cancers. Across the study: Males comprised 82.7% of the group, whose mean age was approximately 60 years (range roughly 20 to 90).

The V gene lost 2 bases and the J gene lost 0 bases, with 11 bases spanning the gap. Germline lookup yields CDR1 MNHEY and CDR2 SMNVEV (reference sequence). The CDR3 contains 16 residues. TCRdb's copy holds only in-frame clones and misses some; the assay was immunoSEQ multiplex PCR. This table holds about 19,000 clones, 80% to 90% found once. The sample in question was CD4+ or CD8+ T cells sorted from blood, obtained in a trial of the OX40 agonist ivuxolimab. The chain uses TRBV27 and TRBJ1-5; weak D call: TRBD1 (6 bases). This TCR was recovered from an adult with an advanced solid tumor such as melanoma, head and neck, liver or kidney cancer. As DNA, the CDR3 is TGTGCCAGCAGTTTAGGGGGGGCTCATAGCAATCAGCCCCAGCATTTT. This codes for CASSLGGAHSNQPQHF.